The sequence of this T cell receptor (beta chain) was determined in a study of cytomegalovirus exposure and HLA in healthy donors listed by TCRdb under 2017. Broadly, across the study: An earlier analysis of under 600 of the donors reported 276 Gb of sequence data and some 120 million unique TCR beta sequences from some 180 million T cells. Every discovery cohort repertoire had been produced on one sequencing platform. The study used immunosequencing to profile the T cell repertoires of more than 650 subjects and linked those repertoires to cytomegalovirus serostatus. High-throughput TCR immunosequencing, statistical association of individual TCRs with disease status, and machine learning were combined to predict cytomegalovirus infection status. The number of typed donors differed by locus: 629-630 for A, B, C, DRB1 and DQB1; approximately 520 for DQA1; 606 for DPA1; and around 490 for DPB1. An earlier analysis of approximately 580 of the donors used high-throughput TCR beta sequencing to judge whether each TCR beta V gene segment behaved as functional or pseudogenic. On average, 235,054 unique TCR beta nucleotide sequences were sequenced per donor among 300 to 500 genotyped donors of the cohort, with approximately 18% of those sequences being non-productive. In the later analysis, no new phenotypic data were used to find candidate immune exposures; instead, reliance was placed on TCR beta sequences and their occurrence across donors. Roughly five DR-DQ haplotypes were handled as single units for association and clustering, since linkage in the cohort was strong. The genetic ancestry cluster associated with self-reported Caucasian donors included 81% of the roughly 400 genotyped donors. A later genetic analysis took genome-wide SNP genotypes for about 55% of the roughly 700 donors and used that subset as a discovery cohort. Roughly 300 gigabases of sequencing data and approximately 92 million unique TCR sequences made up an early release that covered 500 to 700 HLA-typed donors. Both class I and class II loci were covered by HLA typing, at four-digit resolution. The aim of the study was to test whether cataloging public T cell receptors could identify signatures of past pathogen exposure. A later analysis re-examined previously published TCR beta repertoires from about 700 donors and added high-resolution HLA genotyping to investigate patterns of TCR occurrence. Donor age, sex, ethnicity and CMV serostatus were collected together with the repertoire data. Besides the first cohort of some 670 subjects, a separate validation cohort made up of 90 to 150 different subjects was used. The paper's findings and limits, for the study overall: The study gave a list of about 160 TCR beta chains associated with cytomegalovirus. Because the 87-base-pair reads could not distinguish some IMGT-functional V segments, including TRBV6-2 and TRBV6-3, those segments were excluded. Broadly in line with IMGT annotations, most TCR beta V segments showed up in productive rearrangements about 87% or about 30% of the time in an earlier analysis of about 500 of the donors. Cytomegalovirus status was reported to be diagnosed by the classifier with high specificity and sensitivity in both the original and validation cohorts. This cohort had only TCR beta chains sequenced, and the lack of alpha or paired-chain data limited which features could be detected. Because HLA typing was missing for some donors at each locus, association tests included only the typed subset. It was suggested by the authors that the approach could potentially be generalized to other disease states and immunological phenotypes. Compared with the roughly 670-donor mean, donors in an Asian-associated ancestry cluster had fewer N-insertions in productive TCRs, according to a later genetic analysis. A cluster of highly shared sequence variants was judged likely to be a technical artifact of the sequencing pipeline. A further reported finding was that TCR beta sequences accurately predicted the HLA-A and HLA-B alleles for most subjects in the first cohort. The presence/absence analyses assumed that sequencing depth was roughly uniform across donors, and that assumption may not be true. According to a later analysis, TCR association rates differed among HLA loci, with DRB1 alleles showing the most associated TCRs and HLA-C alleles showing the fewest. In a later genetic analysis, a missense DCLRE1C variant was associated with V-gene and J-gene trimming of TCR beta chains, and the association was replicated in an independent cohort. Compared with equally common non-associated chains, HLA-associated TCR beta chains in a later analysis were more clonally expanded and had lower generation probabilities. Linkage disequilibrium might explain the correlated functional status among segregating V segments, but an unknown experimental factor could not be excluded. Because counts were too low, roughly 16 rarely observed V segments, including chromosome 9 orphons, were excluded from the earlier analysis of 587 of the donors. Across donors, most TCR sequences were observed very rarely, whereas some public TCRs were present in many individuals. Specific HLA alleles were associated with roughly 16,000 TCR beta sequences at a false discovery rate of 0.05 in a later analysis. Strong co-occurrence of HLA alleles, especially DR and DQ, made assigning TCR associations to individual alleles difficult. According to a later analysis, most CMV-associated TCR beta chains appeared to be HLA-restricted, and the HLA associations seemed to be driven largely by CMV exposure. In a later analysis, several top co-occurrence clusters were reported to appear linked to parvovirus B19, influenza, CMV and Epstein-Barr virus. For the cohort, immune exposure information was limited to CMV serostatus. A few of the identified cytomegalovirus-associated TCR beta chains were confirmed in vitro to be specific for cytomegalovirus antigens.

Library preparation was by the immunoSEQ multiplex PCR assay. For the multiplex PCR, a mixture combining 60 forward primers for TCR Vbeta segments and 13 reverse primers for TCR Jbeta segments was used. Amplification of the CDR3 region of rearranged TCR beta genes was performed with a multiplex PCR assay on genomic DNA. The Illumina HiSeq System was used to sequence the amplified TCR beta libraries as 87-base-pair reads. As for how the authors treated the data: A later analysis counted approximately 74 million unique TCR beta chains across the 700 or so repertoires, and around 9.9 million of these chains were shared by at least two donors. Raw reads were error-corrected and collapsed into unique sequences with a nearest-neighbor algorithm that merged closely related sequences to remove PCR and sequencing errors. CDR3 sequences were aligned to IMGT reference sequences to assign V, D and J gene segments. For a sequence to be retained, a match of at least six nucleotides was required to both a V gene segment and a J gene segment. Rearrangements were classified as productive when the CDR3 lacked stop codons and remained in frame with V and J, and all other rearrangements were classified as non-productive. Following IMGT convention, CDR3 was defined as the stretch from the second conserved V-encoded cysteine to the conserved J-encoded phenylalanine. The earlier analysis of fewer than 750 of the donors excluded sequences that lacked an unambiguous match to a single V gene segment. In an earlier analysis of roughly 500 of the donors, V segments were called functional above 56.7% productive rearrangements and were called segregating when the between-donor standard deviation exceeded 5%. A statistical classification framework was built to diagnose cytomegalovirus status from the catalog of TCR beta chain sequences. A later analysis assigned V and J genes by comparing TCR nucleotide sequences with IMGT/GENE-DB human TR gene sequences. In a later analysis, CDR3 sequences and most-parsimonious VDJ recombination scenarios were assigned using the TCRdist pipeline. A later analysis defined each TCR beta chain by its CDR3 amino acid sequence plus V-gene family, and excluded reads lacking a unique V-gene family. In a later analysis, around 650 highly shared, low-generation-probability nucleotide sequences were removed to address suspected cross-contamination and a sequencing artifact. A later analysis calculated a clonal expansion index for each public chain from normalized within-repertoire ranks of inferred template counts. Generation probabilities in a later analysis came from a VDJ recombination model fitted to out-of-frame rearrangements, and those results were checked against IGoR. Hypergeometric tests were used in a later analysis to score TCR-TCR, TCR-HLA and TCR-CMV co-occurrence, with a repertoire-size bias correction applied to the TCR pairs. To estimate false discovery rates, a later analysis permuted the HLA or CMV assignments 20 times. In a later analysis, co-occurring TCRs were grouped with DBSCAN, and TCRdist sequence similarity was added when clustering was performed within HLA-allele-positive subsets. For co-occurrence clustering, repertoires with fewer than 30,000 or more than 120,000 public chains were excluded, along with four or five repertoires with anomalous nucleotide sharing. Entries here come from immuneACCESS through TCRdb and include only in-frame sequences with V and J called. Some clones fail to appear in such tables; in the studies checked, an unresolved V gene covers under half of the shortfall, and the cause of the remainder is unknown. The DNA gave D and trimming, while V, J and clone size come from that table. The sample table contains about 98,000 clones; only one count was recorded for about two thirds of them. The ten largest account for 1.2% of the sample.

Spanning cysteine to phenylalanine, the CDR3 consists of 12 amino acids. The DNA shown is the 36-base CDR3, in frame from base 1. The V end loses 6 bases and the J end loses 6 bases, and a stretch of 13 bases separates them. From the germline V gene, CDR1 is SQVTM and CDR2 is ANQGSEA. This clone appeared a single time. The target of this receptor is not known. Qualities for individual bases were not recorded, and no much larger clone is one base off. The cohort was made up of 666 healthy bone marrow donors. At the time of sampling, all cohort members were nominally healthy, though unrecorded immune exposures were likely present. The donor was CMV seronegative and belonged to the group of 352 seronegative cohort members. A peripheral blood sample was collected from each donor, and TCR beta sequencing was performed on peripheral blood mononuclear cells. The Qiagen DNeasy Blood Extraction Kit was used to extract genomic DNA from the blood cell samples.

This chain joins TRBV29-1 to TRBJ2-3; the D gene is perhaps TRBD1, from 6 matching bases. This TCR was sampled from a female donor in good health and CMV-seronegative. Sequencing was carried out using PBMCs. The sequenced DNA is TGCAGCGTCCCAGGGGCCGGGGATACGCAGTATTTT. It translates as CSVPGAGDTQYF.